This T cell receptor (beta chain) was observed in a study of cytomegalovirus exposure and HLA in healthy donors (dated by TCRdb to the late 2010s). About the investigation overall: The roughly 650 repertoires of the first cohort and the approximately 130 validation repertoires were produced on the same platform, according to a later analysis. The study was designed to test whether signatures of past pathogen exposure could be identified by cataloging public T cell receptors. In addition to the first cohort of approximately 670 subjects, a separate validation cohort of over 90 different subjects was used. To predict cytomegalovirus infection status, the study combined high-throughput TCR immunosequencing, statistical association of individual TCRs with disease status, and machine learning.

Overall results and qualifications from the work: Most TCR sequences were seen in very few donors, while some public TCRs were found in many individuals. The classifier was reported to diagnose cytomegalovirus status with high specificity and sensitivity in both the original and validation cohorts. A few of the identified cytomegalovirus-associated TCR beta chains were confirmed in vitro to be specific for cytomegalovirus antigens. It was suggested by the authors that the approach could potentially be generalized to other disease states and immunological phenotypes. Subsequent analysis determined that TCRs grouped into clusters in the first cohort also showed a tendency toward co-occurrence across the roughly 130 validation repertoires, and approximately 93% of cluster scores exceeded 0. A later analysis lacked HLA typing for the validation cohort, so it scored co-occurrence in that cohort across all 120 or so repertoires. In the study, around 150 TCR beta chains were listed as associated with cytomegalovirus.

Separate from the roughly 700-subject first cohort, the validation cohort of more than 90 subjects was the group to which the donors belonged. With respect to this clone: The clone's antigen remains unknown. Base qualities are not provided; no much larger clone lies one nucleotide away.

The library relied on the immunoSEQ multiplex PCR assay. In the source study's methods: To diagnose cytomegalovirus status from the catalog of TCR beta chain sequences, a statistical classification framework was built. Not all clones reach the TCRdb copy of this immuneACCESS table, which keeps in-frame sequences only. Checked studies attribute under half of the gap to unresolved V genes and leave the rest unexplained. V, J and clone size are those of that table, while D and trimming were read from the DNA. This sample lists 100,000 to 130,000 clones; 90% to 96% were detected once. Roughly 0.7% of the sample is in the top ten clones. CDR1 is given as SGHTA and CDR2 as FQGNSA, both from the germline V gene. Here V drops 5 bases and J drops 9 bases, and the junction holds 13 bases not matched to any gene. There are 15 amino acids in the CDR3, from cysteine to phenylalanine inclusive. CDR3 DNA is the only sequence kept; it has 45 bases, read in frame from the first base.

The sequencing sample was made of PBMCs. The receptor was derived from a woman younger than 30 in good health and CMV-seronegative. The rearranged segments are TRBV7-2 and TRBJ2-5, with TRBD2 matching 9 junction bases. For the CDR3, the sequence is CASSPWTSDSGPQYF. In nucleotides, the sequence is TGTGCCAGCAGCCCTTGGACTAGCGATTCCGGGCCCCAGTACTTC.